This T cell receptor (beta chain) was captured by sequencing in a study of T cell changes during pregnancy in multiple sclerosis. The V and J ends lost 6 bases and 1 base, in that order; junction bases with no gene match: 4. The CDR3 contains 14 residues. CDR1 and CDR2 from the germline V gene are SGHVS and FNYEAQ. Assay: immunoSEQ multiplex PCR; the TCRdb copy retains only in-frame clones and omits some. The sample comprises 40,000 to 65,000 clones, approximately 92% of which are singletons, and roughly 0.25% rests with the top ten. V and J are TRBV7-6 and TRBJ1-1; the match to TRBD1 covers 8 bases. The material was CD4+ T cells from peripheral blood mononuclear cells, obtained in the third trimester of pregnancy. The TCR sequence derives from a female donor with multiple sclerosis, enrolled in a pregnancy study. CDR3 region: CASSNRGWNTEAFF. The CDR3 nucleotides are TGTGCCAGCAGTAACAGGGGGTGGAACACTGAAGCTTTCTTT.